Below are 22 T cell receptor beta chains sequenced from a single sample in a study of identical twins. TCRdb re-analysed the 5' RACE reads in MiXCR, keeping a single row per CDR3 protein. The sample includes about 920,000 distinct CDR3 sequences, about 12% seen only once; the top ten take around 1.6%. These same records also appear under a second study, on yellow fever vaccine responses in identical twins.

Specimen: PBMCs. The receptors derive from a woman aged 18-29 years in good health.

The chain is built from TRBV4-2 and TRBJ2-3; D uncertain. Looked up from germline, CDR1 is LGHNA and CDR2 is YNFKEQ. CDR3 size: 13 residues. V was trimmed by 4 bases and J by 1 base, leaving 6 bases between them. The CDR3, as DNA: TGTGCCAGCAGCCGCGAACGCACAGATACGCAGTATTTT. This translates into CASSRERTDTQYF.

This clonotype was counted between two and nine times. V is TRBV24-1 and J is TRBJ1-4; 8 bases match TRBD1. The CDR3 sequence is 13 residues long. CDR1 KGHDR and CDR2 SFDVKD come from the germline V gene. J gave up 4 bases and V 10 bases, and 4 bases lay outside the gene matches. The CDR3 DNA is TGTGCCACGCAGGGGGCAGATAATGAAAAACTGTTTTTT. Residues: CATQGADNEKLFF.

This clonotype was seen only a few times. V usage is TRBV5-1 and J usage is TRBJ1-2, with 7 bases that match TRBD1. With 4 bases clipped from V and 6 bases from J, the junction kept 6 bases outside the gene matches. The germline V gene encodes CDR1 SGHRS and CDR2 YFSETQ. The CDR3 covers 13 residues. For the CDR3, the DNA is TGCGCCAGCAGCCCGGACAGGAAACATGGCTACACCTTC. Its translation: CASSPDRKHGYTF.

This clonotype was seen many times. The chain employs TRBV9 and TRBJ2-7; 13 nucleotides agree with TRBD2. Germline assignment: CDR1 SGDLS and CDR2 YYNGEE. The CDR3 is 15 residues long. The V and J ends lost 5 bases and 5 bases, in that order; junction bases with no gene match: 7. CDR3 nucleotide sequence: TGTGCCAGCAGTGACGGACTAGCGGGAGCTGACGAGCAGTACTTC. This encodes CASSDGLAGADEQYF.

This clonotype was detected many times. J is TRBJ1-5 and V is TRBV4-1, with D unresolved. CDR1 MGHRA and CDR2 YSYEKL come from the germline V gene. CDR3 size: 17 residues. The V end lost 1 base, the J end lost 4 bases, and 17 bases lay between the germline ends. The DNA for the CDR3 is TGCGCCAGCAGCCAAGGTTTTATTTTTGGGGAAAATCAGCCCCAGCATTTT. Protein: CASSQGFIFGENQPQHF.

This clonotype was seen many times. In nucleotides, the CDR3 is TGTGCCAGCAGTTTAGCGGGGACAGGGTTAGAGACCCAGTACTTC. It yields the protein CASSLAGTGLETQYF. This chain connects TRBV12-3 or TRBV12-4 to TRBJ2-5; 9 bases match TRBD1. V was pared by 0 bases and J by 4 bases, with 3 bases of the junction left unmatched. CDR3 length equals 15 residues.

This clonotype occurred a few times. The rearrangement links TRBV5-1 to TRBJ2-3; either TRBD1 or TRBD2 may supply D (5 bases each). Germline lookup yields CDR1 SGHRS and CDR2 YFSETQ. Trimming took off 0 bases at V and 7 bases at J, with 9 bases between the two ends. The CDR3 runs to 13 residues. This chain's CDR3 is CASSLAGANTQYF. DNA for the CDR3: TGCGCCAGCAGCTTGGCCGGGGCGAATACGCAGTATTTT.

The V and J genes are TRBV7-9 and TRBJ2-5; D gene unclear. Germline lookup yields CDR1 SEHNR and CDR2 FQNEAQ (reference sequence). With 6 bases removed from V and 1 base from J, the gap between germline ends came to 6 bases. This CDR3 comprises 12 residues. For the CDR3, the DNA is TGTGCCAGCAGGGCCAGCCAAGAGACCCAGTACTTC. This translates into CASRASQETQYF.

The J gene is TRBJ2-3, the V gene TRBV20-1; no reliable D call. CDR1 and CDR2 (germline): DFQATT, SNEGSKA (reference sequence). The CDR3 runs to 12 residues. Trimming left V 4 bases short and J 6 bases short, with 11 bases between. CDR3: CSANRDSDTQYF. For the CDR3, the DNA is TGCAGTGCTAATAGGGATTCCGATACGCAGTATTTT.

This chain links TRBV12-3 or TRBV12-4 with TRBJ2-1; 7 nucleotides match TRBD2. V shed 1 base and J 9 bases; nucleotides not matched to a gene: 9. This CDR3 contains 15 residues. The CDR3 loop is CASSLEISGWGEQFF. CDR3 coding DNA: TGTGCCAGCAGTTTAGAGATTAGCGGGTGGGGTGAGCAGTTCTTC.

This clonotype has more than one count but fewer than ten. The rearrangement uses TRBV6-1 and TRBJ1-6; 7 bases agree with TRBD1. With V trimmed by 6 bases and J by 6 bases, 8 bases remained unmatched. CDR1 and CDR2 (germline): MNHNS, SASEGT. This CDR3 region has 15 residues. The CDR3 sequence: CASRGPGQLNSPLHF. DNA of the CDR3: TGTGCCAGCAGGGGACCGGGACAGCTTAATTCACCCCTCCACTTT.

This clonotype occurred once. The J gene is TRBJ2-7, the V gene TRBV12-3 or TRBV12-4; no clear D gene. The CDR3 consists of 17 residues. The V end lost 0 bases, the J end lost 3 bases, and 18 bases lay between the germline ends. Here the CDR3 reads CASSLADGQVRLYEQYF. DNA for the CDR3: TGTGCCAGCAGTTTAGCGGACGGGCAGGTGAGACTCTACGAGCAGTACTTC.

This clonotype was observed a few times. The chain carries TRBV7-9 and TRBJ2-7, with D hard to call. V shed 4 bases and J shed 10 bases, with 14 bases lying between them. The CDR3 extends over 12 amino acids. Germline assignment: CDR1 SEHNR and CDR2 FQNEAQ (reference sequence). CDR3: CASSSSSGSQYF. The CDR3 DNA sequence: TGTGCCAGCAGCTCCAGTTCGGGCAGTCAGTACTTC. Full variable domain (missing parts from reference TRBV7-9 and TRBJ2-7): DTGVSQNPRHKITKRGQNVTFRCDPISEHNRLYWYRQTLGQGPEFLTYFQNEAQLEKSRLLSDRFSAERPKGSFSTLEIQRTEQGDSAMYLCASSSSSGSQYFGPGTRLTVT.

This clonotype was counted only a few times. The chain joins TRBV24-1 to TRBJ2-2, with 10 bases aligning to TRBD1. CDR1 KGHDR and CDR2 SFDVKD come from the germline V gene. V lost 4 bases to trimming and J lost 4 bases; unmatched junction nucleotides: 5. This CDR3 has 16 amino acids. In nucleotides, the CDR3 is TGTGCCACCAGTGACCAAGACAGGGGGCTCACCGGGGAGCTGTTTTTT. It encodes CATSDQDRGLTGELFF.

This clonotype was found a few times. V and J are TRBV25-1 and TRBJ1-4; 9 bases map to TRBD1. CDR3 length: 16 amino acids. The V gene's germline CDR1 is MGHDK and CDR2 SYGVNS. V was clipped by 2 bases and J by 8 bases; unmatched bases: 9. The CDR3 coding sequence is TGTGCCAGCAGTGAAAAATCGGGACAGGGATACGAAAAACTGTTTTTT. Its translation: CASSEKSGQGYEKLFF.

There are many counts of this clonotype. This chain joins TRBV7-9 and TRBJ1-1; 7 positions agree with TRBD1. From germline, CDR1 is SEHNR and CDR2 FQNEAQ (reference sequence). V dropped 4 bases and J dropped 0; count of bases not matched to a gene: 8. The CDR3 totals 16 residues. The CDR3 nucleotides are TGTGCCAGCAGCTCCGGACAGGACCCGATGAACACTGAAGCTTTCTTT. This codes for CASSSGQDPMNTEAFF.

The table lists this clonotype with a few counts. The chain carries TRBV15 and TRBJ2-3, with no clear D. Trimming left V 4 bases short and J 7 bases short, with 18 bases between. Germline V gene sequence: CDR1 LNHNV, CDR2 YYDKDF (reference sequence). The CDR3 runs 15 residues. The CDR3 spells CATSKARPATHTQYF. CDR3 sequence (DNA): TGTGCCACCAGCAAAGCACGACCGGCAACCCATACGCAGTATTTT.

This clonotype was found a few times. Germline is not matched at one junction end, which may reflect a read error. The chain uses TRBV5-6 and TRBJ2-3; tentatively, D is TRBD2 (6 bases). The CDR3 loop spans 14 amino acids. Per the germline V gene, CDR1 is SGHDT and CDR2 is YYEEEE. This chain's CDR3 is CASSYGSLPDTQYF. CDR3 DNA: TGTGCCAGCAGCTACGGGAGTCTCCCAGATACGCAGTACTTT.

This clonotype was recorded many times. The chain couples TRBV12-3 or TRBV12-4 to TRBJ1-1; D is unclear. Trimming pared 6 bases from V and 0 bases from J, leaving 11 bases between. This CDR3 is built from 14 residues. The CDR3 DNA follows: TGTGCCAGCAGCCTCCGGGAGTTGAACACTGAAGCTTTCTTT. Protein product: CASSLRELNTEAFF.

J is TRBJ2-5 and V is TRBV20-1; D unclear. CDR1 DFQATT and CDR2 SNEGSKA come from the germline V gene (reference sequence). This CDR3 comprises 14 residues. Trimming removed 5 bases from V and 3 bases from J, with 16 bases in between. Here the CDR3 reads CSAFPAYDEETQYF. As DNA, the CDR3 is TGCAGTGCTTTTCCCGCTTACGATGAAGAGACCCAGTACTTC.

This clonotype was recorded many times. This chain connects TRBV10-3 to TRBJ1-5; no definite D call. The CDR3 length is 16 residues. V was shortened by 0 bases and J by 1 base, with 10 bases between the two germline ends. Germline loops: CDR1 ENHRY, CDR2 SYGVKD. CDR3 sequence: CAISESGFRSNQPQHF. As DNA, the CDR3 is TGTGCCATCAGTGAGTCGGGGTTTCGGAGCAATCAGCCCCAGCATTTT.

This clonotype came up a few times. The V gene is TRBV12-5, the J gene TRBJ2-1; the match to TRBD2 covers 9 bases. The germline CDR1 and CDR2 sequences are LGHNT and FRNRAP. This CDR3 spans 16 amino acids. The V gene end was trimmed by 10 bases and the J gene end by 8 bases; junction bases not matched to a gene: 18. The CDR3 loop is CATPGYSGRIGDEQFF. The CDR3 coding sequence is TGTGCTACCCCGGGGTATAGCGGGAGAATAGGCGATGAGCAGTTCTTC. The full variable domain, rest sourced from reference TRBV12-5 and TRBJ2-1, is DARVTQTPRHKVTEMGQEVTMRCQPILGHNTVFWYRQTMMQGLELLAYFRNRAPLDDSGMPKDRFSAEMPDATLATLKIQPSEPRDSAVYFCATPGYSGRIGDEQFFGPGTRLTVL.